This is a list of T cell receptor beta chains from one sample in a study of T cells in Graves' hyperthyroidism and ophthalmopathy. A single record per CDR3 protein comes from TCRdb applying MiXCR to the multiplex PCR reads. The repertoire includes hundreds of thousands of distinct CDR3 sequences, roughly 14% of them detected once, and around 13% sits in the top ten. Sequencing input: blood. The receptor source for this set is a man younger than 35 with Graves' ophthalmopathy. The CDR3 runs from the conserved cysteine through the conserved F or W. D genes are given only for firm matches. Not all rows give a size; the values are once, few, many and, for expanded clones, a class.

>-|-|TRBJ1-1|TRBV5-1
TGCGCCAGCAGCTTGTCTCGACAGGAAGGCGGAGAAGCTTTCTTT
CASSLSRQEGGEAFF
>-|-|TRBJ1-1|TRBV5-1
TGCGCCAGCAGCCTGGGGGATAGAGAGAACACTGAAACTTTCTTT
CASSLGDRENTETFF
>TRBD1|-|TRBJ1-5|TRBV6-1
TGTGCCAGCAGTGACGACGGGACAGGGCTCAATCAGCCCCAGCATTTT
CASSDDGTGLNQPQHF
>TRBD1|many|TRBJ1-2|TRBV2
TGTGCCAGCAGACAGGGGGCCGGAGGAAACTATGGCTACACCTTC
CASRQGAGGNYGYTF
>-|few|TRBJ2-7|TRBV7-6
TGTGCCAGCAGCCTAGCGTCCTCCGGATTCGAGCAGTACTTC
CASSLASSGFEQYF
>TRBD1|few|TRBJ2-3|TRBV3-1
TGTGCCAGCAGCCCGACAGGGGGACTCCCAGATACGCAGTATTTT
CASSPTGGLPDTQYF
>-|-|TRBJ2-3|TRBV10-3
TGTGCCATCAGTGGGGGGACAGGTGGTCTACCAAGCGGGAGGACTAGCACAGATACGCAGTATTTT
CAISGGTGGLPSGRTSTDTQYF
>-|many|TRBJ2-5|TRBV3-1
TGTGCCAGCAGCCAAGACCTCCGAGATAGACAGTACTTC
CASSQDLRDRQYF
>TRBD1|many|TRBJ2-7|TRBV28
TGTGCCAGCAGTTTATGGGGACAGGGTGGCGAGCAGTACTTC
CASSLWGQGGEQYF
>-|many|TRBJ2-3|TRBV5-1
TGCGCCAGCAGCTTGACAGTCGGCACAGATACGCAGTATTTT
CASSLTVGTDTQYF
>-|many|TRBJ2-1|TRBV12-3/TRBV12-4
TGTGCCAGCAGTTTCCGGGGGATCAACAATGAGCAGTTCTTC
CASSFRGINNEQFF